This TCR beta chain was captured by sequencing in a study of glioma-infiltrating T cells after dendritic cell vaccination. Across the study: Patients had newly diagnosed or recurrent glioblastoma and received dendritic cell vaccines. Three intradermal dendritic cell vaccine injections were given every two weeks.

Primers: 60 V beta forward and 13 J beta reverse. Profiled with immunoSEQ multiplex PCR; TCRdb holds only in-frame clones, not every one. The table has tens of thousands of clones, under 90% seen once. The CDR3 is made up of 15 amino acids. The V gene lost 2 bases and the J gene lost 6 bases, with 15 bases spanning the gap. From germline, CDR1 is SGHRS and CDR2 YFSETQ. All glioblastoma patients lacked an isocitrate dehydrogenase mutation. The sample in question was blood, obtained before dendritic cell vaccination. The TCR sequence derives from a human donor with glioblastoma. The chain recombines TRBV5-1 with TRBJ2-1, with D possibly being TRBD1 (6 bases). CDR3 bases: TGCGCCAGCAGCTTATCGCAGGGGACCGTCAATGAGCAGTTCTTC. Encoded protein: CASSLSQGTVNEQFF.